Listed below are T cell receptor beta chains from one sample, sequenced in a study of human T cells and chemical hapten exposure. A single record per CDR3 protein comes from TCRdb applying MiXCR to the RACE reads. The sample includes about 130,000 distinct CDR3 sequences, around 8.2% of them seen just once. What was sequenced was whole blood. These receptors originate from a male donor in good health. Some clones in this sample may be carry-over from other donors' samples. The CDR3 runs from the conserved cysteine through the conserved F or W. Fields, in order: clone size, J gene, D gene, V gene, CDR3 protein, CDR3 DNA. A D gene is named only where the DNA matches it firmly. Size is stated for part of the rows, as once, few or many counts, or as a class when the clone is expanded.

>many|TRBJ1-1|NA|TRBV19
CASTTPNQGEAFF
TGTGCCAGCACAACTCCGAATCAGGGTGAAGCTTTCTTT
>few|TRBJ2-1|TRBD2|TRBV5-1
CASSPGLAGGRYNEQFF
TGCGCCAGCAGCCCAGGACTAGCGGGAGGGCGCTACAATGAGCAGTTCTTC
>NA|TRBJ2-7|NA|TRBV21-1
CASSLPGQGGAYEQYF
TGTGCCAGCAGCCTTCCCGGACAGGGGGGGGCCTACGAGCAGTACTTC
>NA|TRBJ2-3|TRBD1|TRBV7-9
CASSPGTANTDTQYF
TGTGCCAGCAGCCCCGGGACAGCTAACACAGATACGCAGTATTTT
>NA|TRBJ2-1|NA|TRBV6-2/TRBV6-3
CASSTASKSLFF
TGTGCCAGCAGTACCGCTAGCAAGAGTCTGTTCTTC
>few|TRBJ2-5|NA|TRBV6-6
CASSSPSRGAETQYF
TGTGCCAGCAGTAGTCCAAGCCGGGGGGCGGAGACCCAGTACTTC
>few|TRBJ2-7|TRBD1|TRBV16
CASSPIDRAEQYF
TGTGCCAGCAGCCCGATCGACAGGGCTGAGCAGTACTTC
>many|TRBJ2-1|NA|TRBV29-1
CSVEVGERTWNEQFF
TGCAGCGTTGAAGTTGGTGAGAGGACTTGGAATGAGCAGTTCTTC
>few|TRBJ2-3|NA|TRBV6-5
CASSFGGAGDTQYF
TGTGCCAGCAGTTTTGGCGGGGCAGGGGATACGCAGTATTTT
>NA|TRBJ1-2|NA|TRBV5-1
CATSPAGSPNYGYTF
TGCGCCACCTCACCGGCCGGGTCCCCTAACTATGGCTACACCTTC
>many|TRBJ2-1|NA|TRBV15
CATSPQGSYNEQFF
TGTGCCACCAGTCCACAGGGTTCCTACAATGAGCAGTTCTTC
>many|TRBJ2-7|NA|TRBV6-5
CASSTGEVHEQYF
TGTGCCAGCTCTACGGGAGAAGTCCACGAGCAGTACTTC
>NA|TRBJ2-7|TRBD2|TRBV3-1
CASSPRGRAHEQYF
TGTGCCAGCAGCCCCCGCGGGAGGGCCCACGAGCAGTACTTC
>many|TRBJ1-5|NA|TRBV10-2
CASRDYSNQPQHF
TGCGCCAGCAGGGATTATAGCAATCAGCCCCAGCATTTT
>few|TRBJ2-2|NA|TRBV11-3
CASSLGNVAKNTGELFF
TGTGCCAGCAGCTTAGGAAACGTGGCGAAGAACACCGGGGAGCTGTTTTTT
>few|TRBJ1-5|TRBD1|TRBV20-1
CSARSGTGGNQPQHF
TGCAGTGCTAGAAGTGGGACAGGGGGCAATCAGCCCCAGCATTTT
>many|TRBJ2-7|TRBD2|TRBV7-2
CASSRGLANYEQYF
TGTGCCAGCAGCAGGGGACTAGCGAACTACGAGCAGTACTTC